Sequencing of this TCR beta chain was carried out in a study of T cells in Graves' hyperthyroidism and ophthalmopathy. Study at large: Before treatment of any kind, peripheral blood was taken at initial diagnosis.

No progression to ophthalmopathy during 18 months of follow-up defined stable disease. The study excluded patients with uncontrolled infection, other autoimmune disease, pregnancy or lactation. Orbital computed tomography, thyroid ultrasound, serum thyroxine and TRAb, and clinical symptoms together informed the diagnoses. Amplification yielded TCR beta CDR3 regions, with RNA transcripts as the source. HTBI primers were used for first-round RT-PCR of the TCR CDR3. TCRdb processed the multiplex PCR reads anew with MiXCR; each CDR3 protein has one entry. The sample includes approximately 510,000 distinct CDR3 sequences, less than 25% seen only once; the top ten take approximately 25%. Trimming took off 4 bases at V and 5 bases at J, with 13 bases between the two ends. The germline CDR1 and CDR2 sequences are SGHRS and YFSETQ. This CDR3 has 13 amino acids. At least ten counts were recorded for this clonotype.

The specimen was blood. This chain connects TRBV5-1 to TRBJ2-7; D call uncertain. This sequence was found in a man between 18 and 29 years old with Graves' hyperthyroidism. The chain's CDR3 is CASSPPGNNEQYF. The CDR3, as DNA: TGCGCCAGCAGCCCCCCTGGGAATAACGAGCAGTACTTC.